This is a list of T cell receptor beta chains from one sample in a study of Ad26.COV2.S vaccination and SARS-CoV-2 variants. The assay was immunoSEQ multiplex PCR, and TCRdb's table has in-frame clones only and misses some. The sample carries around 450,000 clones, 89% recorded once. Sequenced here: peripheral blood, sampled in a trial of Ad26.COV2.S vaccine versus placebo. All receptors come from a person between 18 and 65 years old who received the Ad26.COV2.S COVID-19 vaccine or a placebo. The CDR3 runs from the conserved cysteine through the conserved F or W. The D gene is left open where the match is weak. For some rows the clone size is stated as once, few or many, or as a class when expanded; others skip it.

TRBD2	TRBV2	TRBJ2-1	NA	16	TGTGCCAGCAGGGGCGGACTAGCGGGAAGATCCAATGAGCAGTTCTTC	CASRGGLAGRSNEQFF
TRBD1	TRBV18	TRBJ1-5	NA	15	TGTGCCAGCTCACCACAGGGACAGCTAAATCAGCCCCAGCATTTT	CASSPQGQLNQPQHF
TRBD1	TRBV7-2	TRBJ2-5	NA	15	TGTGCCAGCAGCCCGGGACAGGGGGTGGGAGAGACCCAGTACTTC	CASSPGQGVGETQYF
NA	TRBV4-3	TRBJ1-1	NA	15	TGCGCCAGCAGCCCCTACGACAGTTCGAACACTGAAGCTTTCTTT	CASSPYDSSNTEAFF
TRBD1	TRBV7-2	TRBJ1-2	NA	13	TGTGCCAGCAGCCCCGACAGGGCGTATGGCTACACCTTC	CASSPDRAYGYTF
TRBD2	TRBV30	TRBJ2-3	NA	15	TGTGCCTGGAGTGCTTTAGGTTCTGTAGCGGGGGGGCAGTATTTT	CAWSALGSVAGGQYF
NA	TRBV3-1/TRBV3-2	TRBJ1-5	NA	15	TGTGCCAGCAGCCAAGGAGGACAGTACAATCAGCCCCAGCATTTT	CASSQGGQYNQPQHF
NA	TRBV6-5	TRBJ1-2	once	14	TGTGCCAGCAGTTACTCCACGAGGTACTATGGCTACACCTTC	CASSYSTRYYGYTF
TRBD1	TRBV10-3	TRBJ1-5	few	13	TGTGCCATCCAGGGGGTTGGCAATCAGCCCCAGCATTTT	CAIQGVGNQPQHF
TRBD1	TRBV27	TRBJ2-7	NA	15	TGTGCCAGTTCCGCGAGGGACAGGGTGGTCTACGAGCAGTACTTC	CASSARDRVVYEQYF
NA	TRBV4-1	TRBJ1-2	NA	13	TGCGCCAGCAGCCAAGTTCTAATAGGGGGCTACACCTTC	CASSQVLIGGYTF
TRBD2	TRBV7-9	TRBJ2-7	NA	15	TGTGCCAGCAGCGTGAGCGGGGGGTCCATGGACGAGCAGTACTTC	CASSVSGGSMDEQYF
NA	TRBV2	TRBJ1-1	NA	18	TGTGCCAGCAGACGAAGTTGGGGTGAGGCAGCCCTGAACACTGAAGCTTTCTTT	CASRRSWGEAALNTEAFF
TRBD1	TRBV6-5	TRBJ1-1	NA	15	TGTGCCAGCATGAGCCAGGGGGGGCGTGGGACTGAAGCTTTCTTT	CASMSQGGRGTEAFF
TRBD2	TRBV5-4	TRBJ2-1	NA	14	TGTGCCAGCAGCTTGGCGGGGGGGCCACGGGAGCAGTTCTTC	CASSLAGGPREQFF
NA	TRBV6-6	TRBJ2-7	once	14	TGTGCCAGCAGTACGCCGTCTTTTGCGTTGGAGCAGTACTTC	CASSTPSFALEQYF
NA	TRBV30	TRBJ2-2	NA	13	TGTGCCTGGAGTTCCACGAACACCGGGGAGCTGTTTTTT	CAWSSTNTGELFF
NA	TRBV7-9	TRBJ1-1	NA	15	TGTGCCAGCAGCTTAGTCCCTGGCATGAACACTGAAGCTTTCTTT	CASSLVPGMNTEAFF
NA	TRBV28	TRBJ2-2	NA	15	TGTGCCAGCAGTTTGCTGGCGGCCGACACCGGGGAGCTGTTTTTT	CASSLLAADTGELFF
TRBD1	TRBV2	TRBJ2-7	NA	13	TGTGCCAGCAGTGAAGTGACAGGGGACGAGCAGTACTTC	CASSEVTGDEQYF
NA	TRBV25-1	TRBJ1-1	NA	11	TGTGCCAGCAGTGCGAGACAGGAAGCTTTCTTT	CASSARQEAFF
NA	TRBV7-8	TRBJ2-7	once	14	TGTGCCAGCAGCTTCGGGGGTAGCTCCTACGAGCAGTACTTC	CASSFGGSSYEQYF
TRBD2	TRBV6-5	TRBJ2-7	NA	15	TGTGCCAGCAGGACGACCGGGACTAGCTCCGACGAGCAGTACTTC	CASRTTGTSSDEQYF
NA	TRBV28	TRBJ2-7	NA	14	TGTGCCAGCAGTCCTCACCCGACCGGACACGAGCAGTACTTC	CASSPHPTGHEQYF
NA	TRBV5-4	TRBJ1-4	NA	14	TGTGCCAGCAGCTTGCAGGGGAGGAATGAAAAACTGTTTTTT	CASSLQGRNEKLFF
NA	TRBV11-3	TRBJ2-5	NA	15	TGTGCCAGCAGCTTAGGGTTTACAGCGGGAGAGACCCAGTACTTC	CASSLGFTAGETQYF
TRBD1	TRBV30	TRBJ1-4	few	14	TGTGCCTGGAGTCCGACAGGGAGTAATGAAAAACTGTTTTTT	CAWSPTGSNEKLFF
TRBD2	TRBV18	TRBJ2-1	NA	16	TGTGCCAGCTCACCATTAGCGGGGGGCTCCTACAATGAGCAGTTCTTC	CASSPLAGGSYNEQFF
NA	TRBV9	TRBJ2-2	NA	15	TGTGCCAGCAGCTTCAAGGACTTCTCCACCGGGGAGCTGTTTTTT	CASSFKDFSTGELFF
TRBD2	TRBV5-1	TRBJ2-3	NA	16	TGCGCCAGCAGTGCGGGACTAGCGGGGAGCACAGATACGCAGTATTTT	CASSAGLAGSTDTQYF
NA	TRBV2	TRBJ1-2	NA	14	TGTGCCAGCAGTGAATTGGCGACTGACTATGGCTACACCTTC	CASSELATDYGYTF
NA	TRBV10-1	TRBJ1-1	NA	13	TGCGCCAGCAGTTTTAACGGGAACACTGAAGCTTTCTTT	CASSFNGNTEAFF
TRBD1	TRBV27	TRBJ2-7	NA	16	TGTGCCAGCAGAGGATTAGGGACAGGGAGGTCCTACGAGCAGTACTTC	CASRGLGTGRSYEQYF
NA	TRBV27	TRBJ1-1	NA	16	TGTGCCAGCACCTCAGGGGTCGGGGGCGTGGGCACTGAAGCTTTCTTT	CASTSGVGGVGTEAFF
TRBD2	TRBV7-9	TRBJ2-3	NA	16	TGTGCCAGCAGCACCGGGCGCCTAGCGGGGGGAGATACGCAGTATTTT	CASSTGRLAGGDTQYF
TRBD1	TRBV5-1	TRBJ2-3	NA	15	TGCGCCAGCGGCAGGACAGGGGATTTCACAGATACGCAGTATTTT	CASGRTGDFTDTQYF
NA	TRBV6-2/TRBV6-3	TRBJ2-5	few	12	TGTGCCAGCAGTTACTCCCGCGAGACCCAGTACTTC	CASSYSRETQYF
NA	TRBV7-9	TRBJ1-1	NA	14	TGTGCCAGCAGCTTAGCAGGGGGAATCACTGAAGCTTTCTTT	CASSLAGGITEAFF
NA	TRBV7-8	TRBJ1-5	NA	14	TGTGCCAGCAGCTTAGAGAGGGTCAATCAGCCCCAGCATTTT	CASSLERVNQPQHF
TRBD1	TRBV28	TRBJ1-4	NA	15	TGTGCCAGCAGGTTCCCCGGGACAGGGGGCAAAAAACTGTTTTTT	CASRFPGTGGKKLFF
NA	TRBV4-1	TRBJ1-3	once	17	TGCGCCAGCAGCCAATCCCGCGGGACATTCGCTGGAAACACCATATATTTT	CASSQSRGTFAGNTIYF
NA	TRBV30	TRBJ1-5	NA	15	TGTGCCTGGAGTGCTACTTCCCTATCGGATCAGCCCCAGCATTTT	CAWSATSLSDQPQHF
TRBD1	TRBV6-4	TRBJ2-2	NA	15	TGTGCCAGCATCCGACAGGGAAAAAACACCGGGGAGCTGTTTTTT	CASIRQGKNTGELFF
NA	TRBV4-1	TRBJ1-5	few	15	TGCGCCAGCAGCCAAGATCCGGGGGGTAGTCAGCCCCAGCATTTT	CASSQDPGGSQPQHF
NA	TRBV12-3/TRBV12-4	TRBJ2-7	NA	12	TGTGCCAGCAGTTTCAAACTAGGAGCGCAGTACTTC	CASSFKLGAQYF
NA	TRBV5-1	TRBJ1-3	NA	14	TGCGCCAGCGGATTTGGGACGGCTGGAAACACCATATATTTT	CASGFGTAGNTIYF